The clone carrying this T cell receptor beta chain was counted a few times. Its antigen is unidentified. This entry comes from a study of Graves' ophthalmopathy and Graves' hyperthyroidism. Whole-study results and caveats: The model flagged ophthalmopathy progression at 70% to 71% sensitivity and 72% to 80% specificity.

Each hyperthyroidism patient was newly diagnosed, with under 2 months' duration, and aged 18 to 65. Clinical symptoms and serum thyroxine were used for diagnosis; TRAb, thyroid ultrasound and orbital computed tomography were also relied on. The PBMCs used were ones drawn from about 9.3 ml of fresh peripheral blood. CDR3 regions of TCR beta were amplified from RNA transcripts. RT-PCR with HTBI primers came first, then second-round multiplex PCR. From the multiplex PCR reads, TCRdb called clonotypes with MiXCR, one entry per CDR3 protein. Of about 370,000 distinct CDR3 sequences listed, about a sixth were seen once; the top ten hold roughly 2.4%. This CDR3 comprises 14 residues. The V gene end was trimmed by 5 bases and the J gene end by 0 bases; junction bases not matched to a gene: 3. The germline V gene encodes CDR1 LNHDA and CDR2 SQIVND (reference sequence).

The J gene is TRBJ1-2, the V gene TRBV19; TRBD1 agrees at 7 bases. This sequence originates from an adult woman with stable Graves' hyperthyroidism. Material for sequencing was peripheral blood. CDR3 amino acids: CASSWDSTNYGYTF. The CDR3 DNA sequence: TGTGCCAGTAGTTGGGACAGCACTAACTATGGCTACACCTTC.